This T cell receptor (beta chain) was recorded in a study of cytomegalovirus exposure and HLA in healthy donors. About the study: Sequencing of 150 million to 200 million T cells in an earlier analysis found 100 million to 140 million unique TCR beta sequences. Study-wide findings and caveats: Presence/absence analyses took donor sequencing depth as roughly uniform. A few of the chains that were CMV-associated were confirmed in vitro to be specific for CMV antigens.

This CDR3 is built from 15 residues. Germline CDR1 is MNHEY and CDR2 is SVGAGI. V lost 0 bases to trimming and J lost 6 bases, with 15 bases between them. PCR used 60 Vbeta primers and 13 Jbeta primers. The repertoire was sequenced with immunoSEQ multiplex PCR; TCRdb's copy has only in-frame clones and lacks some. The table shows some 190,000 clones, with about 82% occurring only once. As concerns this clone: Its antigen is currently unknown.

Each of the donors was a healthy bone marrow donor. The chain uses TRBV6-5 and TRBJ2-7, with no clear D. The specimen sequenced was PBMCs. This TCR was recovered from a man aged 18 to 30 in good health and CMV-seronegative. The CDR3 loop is CASSYSFGSTGEQYF. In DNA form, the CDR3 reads TGTGCCAGCAGTTACTCGTTTGGTTCGACGGGCGAGCAGTACTTC.